What follows describes a single T cell receptor (beta chain). Sample-barcoded 5' priming and a J-beta primer mix drove a second PCR of roughly 6 to 12 cycles. TCRdb analysed the 5' RACE reads with MiXCR anew, one entry per CDR3 protein. This sample carries about 900,000 distinct CDR3 sequences, under 80% of them seen once, and the ten largest clones take about a quarter. This specimen belongs to a study of blood T cells in healthy people across ages. The clonotype was recovered from a man aged 25 to 40 in good health. The specimen sequenced was blood.

The chain's CDR3 is CASSQWGDYGYTF. DNA for the CDR3: TGCGCCAGCAGCCAATGGGGGGACTATGGCTACACCTTC. The chain is built from TRBV4-1 and TRBJ1-2; D is possibly TRBD1 (5 bases). The CDR3 has 13 amino acids. V lost 2 bases and J 3 bases, leaving 7 bases between the germline ends. Germline CDR1 MGHRA, CDR2 YSYEKL.